The 5 T cell receptor beta chains below were found in one sample sequenced in a study of blood T cell repertoires in COVID-19. Some clones are missing from TCRdb's copy, which holds only in-frame ones; the method was immunoSEQ multiplex PCR. The sample includes tens of thousands of clones, around 86% of them seen just once. Sample: peripheral blood. The receptors originated from a woman of 80 years or more with acute or convalescent COVID-19.

This clone was observed once. This chain connects TRBV20-1 to TRBJ2-1; 9 bases match TRBD1. The CDR3 has 11 amino acids. V shed 6 bases and J 9 bases; nucleotides not matched to a gene: 3. Germline V gene sequence: CDR1 DFQATT, CDR2 SNEGSKA (reference sequence). CDR3 DNA sequence: TGCAGTGCGCGACAGGGGGGTGAGCAGTTCTTC. Residues: CSARQGGEQFF.

The chain employs TRBV7-2 and TRBJ2-3; 8 bases match TRBD1. Germline V gene sequence: CDR1 SGHTA, CDR2 FQGNSA. After removal of 4 bases from V and 7 bases from J, the junction contained 7 bases not matched to a gene. The CDR3 runs 14 residues. In nucleotides, the CDR3 is TGTGCCAGCAGCTACAGACAGGGGCTAAATACGCAGTATTTT. Protein: CASSYRQGLNTQYF.

For the CDR3, the DNA is TGTGCCAGCGGACAGGCCCCTAGCAATCAGCCCCAGCATTTT. Its protein product is CASGQAPSNQPQHF. The chain joins TRBV6-5 to TRBJ1-5; 7 positions match TRBD1. The CDR3 is 14 amino acids. J gave up 0 bases and V 8 bases, and 4 bases lay outside the gene matches. Germline loops: CDR1 MNHEY, CDR2 SVGAGI.

The genes are TRBV18 and TRBJ2-5; D unresolved. V was shortened by 4 bases and J by 4 bases, with 7 bases between the two germline ends. From germline, CDR1 is KGHSH and CDR2 LQKENI. The CDR3 runs 12 residues. The CDR3 DNA is TGTGCCAGCTCACTGAGTGGAGAGACCCAGTACTTC. Translation gives CASSLSGETQYF.

The rearrangement joins TRBV3-1 (or the pseudogene TRBV3-2) to TRBJ1-2, with 7 nucleotides matching TRBD1. Unmatched junction bases numbered 5, after V lost 0 bases and J lost 4 bases. This CDR3 comprises 15 residues. Germline lookup yields CDR1 LGHDT and CDR2 YNNKEL (reference sequence). CDR3 DNA sequence: TGTGCCAGCAGCCAAGAAGGGGGGACAGTCTATGGCTACACCTTC. Translation: CASSQEGGTVYGYTF.